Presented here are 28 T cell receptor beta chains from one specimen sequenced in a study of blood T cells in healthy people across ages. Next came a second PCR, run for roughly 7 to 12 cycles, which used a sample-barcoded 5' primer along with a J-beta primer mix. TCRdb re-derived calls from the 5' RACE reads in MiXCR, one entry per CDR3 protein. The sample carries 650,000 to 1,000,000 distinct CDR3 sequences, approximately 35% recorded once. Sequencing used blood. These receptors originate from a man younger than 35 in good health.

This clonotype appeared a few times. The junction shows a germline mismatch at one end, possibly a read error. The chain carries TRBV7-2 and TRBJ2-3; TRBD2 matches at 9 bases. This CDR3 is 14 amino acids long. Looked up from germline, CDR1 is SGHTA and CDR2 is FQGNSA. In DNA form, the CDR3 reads TGTGCCAGCAGCGTAGCGGGGGCGACAGATACGCAGTATTTT. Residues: CASSVAGATDTQYF.

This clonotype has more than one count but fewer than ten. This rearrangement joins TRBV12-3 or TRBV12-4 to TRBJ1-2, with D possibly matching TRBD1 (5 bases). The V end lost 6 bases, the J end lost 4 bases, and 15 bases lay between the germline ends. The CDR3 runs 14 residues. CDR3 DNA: TGTGCCAGCAGAACTGAACAGGTTGGCTATGGCTACACCTTC. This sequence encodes CASRTEQVGYGYTF.

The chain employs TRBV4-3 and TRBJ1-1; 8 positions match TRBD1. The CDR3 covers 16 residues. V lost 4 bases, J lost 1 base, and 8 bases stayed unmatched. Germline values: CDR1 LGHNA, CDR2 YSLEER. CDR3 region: CASSPTGTGPNTEAFF. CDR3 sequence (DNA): TGCGCCAGCAGCCCGACCGGGACAGGACCGAACACTGAAGCTTTCTTT.

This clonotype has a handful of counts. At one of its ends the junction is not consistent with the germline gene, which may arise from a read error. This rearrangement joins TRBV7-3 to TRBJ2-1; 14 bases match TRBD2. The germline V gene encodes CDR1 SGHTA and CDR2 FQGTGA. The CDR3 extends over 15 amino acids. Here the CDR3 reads CASATSGGAYNEQFF. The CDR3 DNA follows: TGTGCCAGCGCGACTAGCGGGGGGGCCTATAATGAGCAGTTCTTC.

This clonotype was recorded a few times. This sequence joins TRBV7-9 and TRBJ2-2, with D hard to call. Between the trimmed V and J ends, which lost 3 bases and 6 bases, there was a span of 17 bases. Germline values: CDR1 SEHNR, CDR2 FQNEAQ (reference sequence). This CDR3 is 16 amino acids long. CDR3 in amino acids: CASSFLTASLPGELFF. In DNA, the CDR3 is TGTGCCAGCAGCTTTCTGACTGCGAGTCTACCCGGGGAGCTGTTTTTT.

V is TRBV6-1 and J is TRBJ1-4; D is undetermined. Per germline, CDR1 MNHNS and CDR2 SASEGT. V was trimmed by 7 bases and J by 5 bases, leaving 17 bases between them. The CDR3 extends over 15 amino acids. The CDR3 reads CASTQLGNSNEKLFF. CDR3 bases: TGTGCCAGCACTCAGTTGGGGAATTCCAATGAAAAACTGTTTTTT.

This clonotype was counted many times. CDR3 sequence: CAISLRALSGEAQYF. CDR3 sequence (DNA): TGTGCCATCAGCCTACGAGCTCTCTCGGGTGAGGCGCAGTATTTT. This chain links TRBV10-3 with TRBJ2-3; D uncertain. This CDR3 has 15 residues. Looked up from germline, CDR1 is ENHRY and CDR2 is SYGVKD. V lost 6 bases, J lost 10 bases, and 23 bases lay in between.

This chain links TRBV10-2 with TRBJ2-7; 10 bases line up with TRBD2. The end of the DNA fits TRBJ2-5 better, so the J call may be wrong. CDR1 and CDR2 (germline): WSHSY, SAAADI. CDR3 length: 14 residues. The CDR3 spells CASREGLATQTQYF. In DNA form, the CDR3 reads TGCGCCAGCCGGGAGGGACTAGCGACGCAGACCCAGTACTTC.

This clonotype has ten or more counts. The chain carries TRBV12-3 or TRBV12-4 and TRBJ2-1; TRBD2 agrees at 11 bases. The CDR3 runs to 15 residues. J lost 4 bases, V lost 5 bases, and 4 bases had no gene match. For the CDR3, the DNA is TGTGCCAGCAGTAAACTAGCGGGGGAATACAATGAGCAGTTCTTC. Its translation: CASSKLAGEYNEQFF.

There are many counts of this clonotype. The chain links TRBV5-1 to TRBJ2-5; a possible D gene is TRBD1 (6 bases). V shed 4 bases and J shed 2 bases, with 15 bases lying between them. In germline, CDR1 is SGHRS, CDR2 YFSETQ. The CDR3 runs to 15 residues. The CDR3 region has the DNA TGCGCCAGCAGCCGACAGGAACCTGTTCAAGAGACCCAGTACTTC. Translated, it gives CASSRQEPVQETQYF.

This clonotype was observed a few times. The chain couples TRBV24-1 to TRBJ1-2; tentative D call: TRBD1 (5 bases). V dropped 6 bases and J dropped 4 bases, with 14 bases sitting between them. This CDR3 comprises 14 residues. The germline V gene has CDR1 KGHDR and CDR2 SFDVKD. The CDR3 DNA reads TGTGCCACCAGTTATTCAAAGAGGGGCTATGGCTACACCTTC. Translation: CATSYSKRGYGYTF.

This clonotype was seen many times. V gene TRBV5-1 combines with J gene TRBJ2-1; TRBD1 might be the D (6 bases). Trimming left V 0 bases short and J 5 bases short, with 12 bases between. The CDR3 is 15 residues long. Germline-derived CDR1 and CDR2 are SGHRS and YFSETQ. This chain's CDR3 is CASSLGGGTNNEQFF. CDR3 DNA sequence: TGCGCCAGCAGCTTGGGAGGGGGAACTAACAATGAGCAGTTCTTC.

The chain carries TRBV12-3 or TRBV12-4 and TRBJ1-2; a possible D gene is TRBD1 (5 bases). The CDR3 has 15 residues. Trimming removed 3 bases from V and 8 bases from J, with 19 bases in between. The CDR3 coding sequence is TGTGCCAGCAGTTTTGGAGCAGGGCCACTCGAGGGCTACACCTTC. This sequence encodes CASSFGAGPLEGYTF.

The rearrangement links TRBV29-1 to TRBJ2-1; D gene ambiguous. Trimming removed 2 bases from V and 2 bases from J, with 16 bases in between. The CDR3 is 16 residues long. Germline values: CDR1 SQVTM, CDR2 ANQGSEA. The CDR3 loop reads CSVEYRSGKAYNEQFF. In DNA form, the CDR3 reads TGCAGCGTTGAATATCGGTCAGGAAAGGCCTACAATGAGCAGTTCTTC.

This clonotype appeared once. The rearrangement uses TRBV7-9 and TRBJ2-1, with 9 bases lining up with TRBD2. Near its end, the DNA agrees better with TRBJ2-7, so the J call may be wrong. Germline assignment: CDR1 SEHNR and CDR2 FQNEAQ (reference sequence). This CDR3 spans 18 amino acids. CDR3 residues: CASSLVAGDLHSYNEQYF. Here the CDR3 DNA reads TGTGCCAGCAGCTTAGTAGCGGGGGACCTACACTCCTACAATGAGCAGTACTTC.

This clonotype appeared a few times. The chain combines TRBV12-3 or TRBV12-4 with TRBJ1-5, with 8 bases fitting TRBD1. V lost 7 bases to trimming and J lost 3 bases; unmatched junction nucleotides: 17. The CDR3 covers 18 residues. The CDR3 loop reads CASTRQARGLDSNQPQHF. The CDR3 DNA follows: TGTGCCAGCACCCGCCAGGCCAGGGGGCTGGACTCCAATCAGCCCCAGCATTTT.

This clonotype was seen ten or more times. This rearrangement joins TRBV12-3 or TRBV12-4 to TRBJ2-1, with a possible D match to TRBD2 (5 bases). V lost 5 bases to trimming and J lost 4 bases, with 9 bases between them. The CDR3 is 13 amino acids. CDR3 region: CASSVRGYNEQFF. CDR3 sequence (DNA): TGTGCCAGCAGTGTACGGGGATACAATGAGCAGTTCTTC.

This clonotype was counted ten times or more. CDR3 nucleotides: TGTGCCAGCAGCCCGGGACAGAGATATGGCTACACCTTC. It yields the protein CASSPGQRYGYTF. The V and J genes are TRBV11-2 and TRBJ1-2, with 7 positions matching TRBD1. Germline CDR1 is SGHAT and CDR2 is FQNNGV. The J segment lost 5 bases and the V segment lost 5 bases, leaving 5 bases of the junction unmatched. This CDR3 contains 13 residues. The full variable domain, completed using reference TRBV11-2 and TRBJ1-2, is EAGVAQSPRYKIIEKRQSVAFWCNPISGHATLYWYQQILGQGPKLLIQFQNNGVVDDSQLPKDRFSAERLKGVDSTLKIQPAKLEDSAVYLCASSPGQRYGYTFGSGTRLTVV.

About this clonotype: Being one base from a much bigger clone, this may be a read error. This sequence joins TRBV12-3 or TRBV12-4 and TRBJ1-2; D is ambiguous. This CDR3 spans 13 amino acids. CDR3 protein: CTSSLESGRLCTF. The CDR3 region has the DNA TGTACCAGCAGCCTTGAGTCCGGACGACTGTGCACCTTC.

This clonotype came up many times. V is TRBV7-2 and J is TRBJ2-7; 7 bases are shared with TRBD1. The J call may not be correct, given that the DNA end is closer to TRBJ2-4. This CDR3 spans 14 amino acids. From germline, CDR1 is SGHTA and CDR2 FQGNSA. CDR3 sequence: CASSSRSGQDIQYF. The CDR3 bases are TGTGCCAGCAGTTCACGTAGTGGACAGGACATTCAGTACTTC.

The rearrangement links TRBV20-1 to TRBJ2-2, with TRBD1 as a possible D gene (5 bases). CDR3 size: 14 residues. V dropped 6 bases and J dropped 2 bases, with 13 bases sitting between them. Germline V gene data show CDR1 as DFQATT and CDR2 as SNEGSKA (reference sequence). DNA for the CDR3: TGCAGTGCCCAGGGATTGTACAACACCGGGGAGCTGTTTTTT. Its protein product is CSAQGLYNTGELFF.

The DNA of the CDR3 is TGTGCCAGCAGCCTCGATCTACCCCACTATGGCTACACCTTC. Protein: CASSLDLPHYGYTF. The chain links TRBV7-8 to TRBJ1-2; no definite D call. CDR1 and CDR2 (germline): SGHVS, FQNEAQ. The CDR3 has 14 residues. V was clipped by 5 bases and J by 3 bases, with 13 bases between them.

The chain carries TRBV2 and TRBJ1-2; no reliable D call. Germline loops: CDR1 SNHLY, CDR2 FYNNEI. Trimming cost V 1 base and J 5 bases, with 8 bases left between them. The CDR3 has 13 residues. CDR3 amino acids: CASSEGTLYGYTF. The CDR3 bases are TGTGCCAGCAGTGAAGGGACCTTATATGGCTACACCTTC.

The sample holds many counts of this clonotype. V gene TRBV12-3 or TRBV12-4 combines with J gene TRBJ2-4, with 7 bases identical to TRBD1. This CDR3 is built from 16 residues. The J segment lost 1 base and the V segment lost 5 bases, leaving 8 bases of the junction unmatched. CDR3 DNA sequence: TGTGCCAGCAGTCCACAGGGGCGAGGGGCCAAAAACATTCAGTACTTC. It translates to CASSPQGRGAKNIQYF.

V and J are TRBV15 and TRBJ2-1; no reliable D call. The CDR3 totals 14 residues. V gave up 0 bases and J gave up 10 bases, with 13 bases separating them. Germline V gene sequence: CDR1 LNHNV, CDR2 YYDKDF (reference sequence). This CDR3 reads CATSREMGSYEQFF. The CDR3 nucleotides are TGTGCCACCAGCAGAGAGATGGGCAGCTACGAGCAGTTCTTC.

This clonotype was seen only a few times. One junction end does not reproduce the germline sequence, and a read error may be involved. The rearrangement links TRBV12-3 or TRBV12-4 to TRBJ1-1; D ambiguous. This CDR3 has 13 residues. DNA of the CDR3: TGTACCAGCAGTTTAGTTTCCGGCACTGAAGCTTTCTTT. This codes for CTSSLVSGTEAFF.

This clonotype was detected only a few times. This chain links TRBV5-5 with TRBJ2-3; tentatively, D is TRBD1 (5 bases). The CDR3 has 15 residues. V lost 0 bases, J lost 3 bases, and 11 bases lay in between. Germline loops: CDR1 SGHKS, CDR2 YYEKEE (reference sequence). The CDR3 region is CASSLVDSPTDTQYF. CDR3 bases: TGTGCCAGCAGCTTGGTAGACAGTCCTACAGATACGCAGTATTTT.

DNA of the CDR3: TGTGCCAGCAGTTACTCGCGGCAAATTAGCAATCAGCCCCAGCATTTT. Amino acid sequence: CASSYSRQISNQPQHF. This rearrangement joins TRBV6-6 to TRBJ1-5; D uncertain. V gave up 0 bases and J gave up 0 bases, with 9 bases separating them. The CDR3 runs to 16 residues. Germline V lookup: CDR1 MNHNY, CDR2 SVGAGI (reference sequence).